This paragraph covers one T cell receptor (beta chain) sequence. Its antigen remains unidentified. These data come from a study of blood T cells in healthy people across ages. About the study: Capture via template switching afforded approximately one barcoded beta molecule per two T cells.

Broader study findings: Greater diversity and more naive CD4+ cells were seen in long-lived donors than in aged donors. TCR beta diversity correlated strongly with naive T cell percentage.

The V and J ends lost 0 bases and 5 bases respectively, with 11 bases between them. This CDR3 region has 14 residues. Germline CDR1 SGHDT, CDR2 YYEEEE. Primed by a sample-barcoded 5' primer and a J-beta primer mix, a second PCR proceeded for about 7 to 11 cycles. A minimum of 3 million CDR3-containing paired-end reads was obtained for each sample. One entry per CDR3 protein results from TCRdb running MiXCR on the 5' RACE reads. The table shows over 1.5 million distinct CDR3 sequences, with about 49% occurring only once. The sequencing input was blood. This chain links TRBV5-6 with TRBJ1-1; D possibly corresponds to TRBD1 (5 bases). This receptor was identified in a woman in her thirties or forties in good health. The CDR3: CASSLEQVRTEAFF. The CDR3, as DNA: TGTGCCAGCAGCTTGGAACAGGTCCGGACTGAAGCTTTCTTT.